The rows below give T cell receptor beta chains drawn from one sample of a study of CD8 T cells in Susac syndrome. Each CDR3 protein gets one entry after TCRdb re-called the immunoSEQ multiplex PCR reads with MiXCR. The sample lists roughly 150,000 distinct CDR3 sequences, 85% to 95% occurring once. Material: CD4+ T cells from PBMCs. The source of these receptors is a human donor with Susac syndrome. CDR3s include the opening cysteine and the closing phenylalanine or tryptophan. Fields, in order: V gene, J gene, CDR3 length, CDR3 protein.

v_call: TRBV11-2; j_call: TRBJ2-4; cdr3_length: 13; cdr3_aa: CASSLNPGGIQYF
v_call: TRBV20-1; j_call: TRBJ2-3; cdr3_length: 13; cdr3_aa: CSASLLVADTQYF
v_call: TRBV18; j_call: TRBJ2-7; cdr3_length: 16; cdr3_aa: CASSPEARQQVYEQYF
v_call: TRBV19; j_call: TRBJ2-3; cdr3_length: 13; cdr3_aa: CASIGPGTDTQYF
v_call: TRBV6-5; j_call: TRBJ1-6; cdr3_length: 17; cdr3_aa: CASSSGTGVGYNSPLHF
v_call: TRBV4-3; j_call: TRBJ2-3; cdr3_length: 13; cdr3_aa: CASSQETPDTQYF
v_call: TRBV14; j_call: TRBJ2-7; cdr3_length: 14; cdr3_aa: CASSQGVPLYEQYF
v_call: TRBV11-2; j_call: TRBJ2-1; cdr3_length: 13; cdr3_aa: CASSLARYNEQFF
v_call: TRBV4-1; j_call: TRBJ1-2; cdr3_length: 15; cdr3_aa: CASSQGRQGNYGYTF
v_call: TRBV20-1; j_call: TRBJ1-1; cdr3_length: 14; cdr3_aa: CSATPDRGGTEAFF
v_call: TRBV28; j_call: TRBJ2-2; cdr3_length: 14; cdr3_aa: CASSWGRGTGELFF
v_call: TRBV3-1; j_call: TRBJ1-1; cdr3_length: 16; cdr3_aa: CASSQATGGAYTEAFF
v_call: TRBV4-1; j_call: TRBJ1-1; cdr3_length: 16; cdr3_aa: CASSQPWDTDPTEAFF
v_call: TRBV28; j_call: TRBJ1-5; cdr3_length: 13; cdr3_aa: CASRGQWGQPQHF
v_call: TRBV25-1; j_call: TRBJ2-2; cdr3_length: 13; cdr3_aa: CASSERGFGELFF
v_call: TRBV5-4; j_call: TRBJ2-5; cdr3_length: 13; cdr3_aa: CASGGGSGETQYF
v_call: TRBV7-3; j_call: TRBJ2-6; cdr3_length: 15; cdr3_aa: CASSLGGSRANVLTF
v_call: TRBV20-1; j_call: TRBJ2-1; cdr3_length: 23; cdr3_aa: CSASDRGGATGLSGISSYNEQFF
v_call: TRBV15; j_call: TRBJ2-7; cdr3_length: 15; cdr3_aa: CATSRDPGGSYEQYF
v_call: TRBV20-1; j_call: TRBJ2-4; cdr3_length: 13; cdr3_aa: CSAPEQGRNIQYF
v_call: TRBV5-1; j_call: TRBJ2-7; cdr3_length: 13; cdr3_aa: CASRAGAIYEQYF
v_call: TRBV11-2; j_call: TRBJ1-2; cdr3_length: 12; cdr3_aa: CASRGSNYGYTF
v_call: TRBV4-3; j_call: TRBJ2-2; cdr3_length: 16; cdr3_aa: CASSRLAGGLTGELFF
v_call: TRBV18; j_call: TRBJ2-2; cdr3_length: 12; cdr3_aa: CASSPGTGELFF
v_call: TRBV3-1; j_call: TRBJ2-7; cdr3_length: 15; cdr3_aa: CASSQGQTSTHEQYF
v_call: TRBV12-3/TRBV12-4; j_call: TRBJ2-3; cdr3_length: 15; cdr3_aa: CASSKPQGAGDTQYF
v_call: TRBV15; j_call: TRBJ2-3; cdr3_length: 15; cdr3_aa: CATSLRTGGTDTQYF
v_call: TRBV29-1; j_call: TRBJ1-2; cdr3_length: 13; cdr3_aa: CSGQTTGDNGYTF
v_call: TRBV20-1; j_call: TRBJ1-2; cdr3_length: 10; cdr3_aa: CSAPPYGYTF
v_call: TRBV12-3/TRBV12-4; j_call: TRBJ1-2; cdr3_length: 14; cdr3_aa: CASSSYVGRSGYTF
v_call: TRBV7-3; j_call: TRBJ1-6; cdr3_length: 17; cdr3_aa: CASSPKRDREYNSPLHF
v_call: TRBV20-1; j_call: TRBJ1-6; cdr3_length: 15; cdr3_aa: CSARTGQSYNSPLHF
v_call: TRBV29-1; j_call: TRBJ2-1; cdr3_length: 8; cdr3_aa: CSVGSGFF
v_call: TRBV4-1; j_call: TRBJ1-2; cdr3_length: 14; cdr3_aa: CASRKDAFMEGYTF
v_call: TRBV20-1; j_call: TRBJ1-5; cdr3_length: 15; cdr3_aa: CSASTGTVINQPQHF
v_call: TRBV7-9; j_call: TRBJ2-3; cdr3_length: 17; cdr3_aa: CASSLPRLAGRTDTQYF
v_call: TRBV12-3/TRBV12-4; j_call: TRBJ2-1; cdr3_length: 17; cdr3_aa: CASSSGTSRSSYNEQFF
v_call: TRBV12-3/TRBV12-4; j_call: TRBJ2-3; cdr3_length: 14; cdr3_aa: CASSLNGAPDTQYF
v_call: TRBV29-1; j_call: TRBJ2-5; cdr3_length: 12; cdr3_aa: CSVARSGATQYF
v_call: TRBV4-2; j_call: TRBJ1-2; cdr3_length: 13; cdr3_aa: CASSPGQAYGYTF
v_call: TRBV27; j_call: TRBJ1-4; cdr3_length: 15; cdr3_aa: CASRRQGAGLEKLFF
v_call: TRBV25-1; j_call: TRBJ2-5; cdr3_length: 14; cdr3_aa: CASSASEFQETQYF
v_call: TRBV24-1; j_call: TRBJ2-2; cdr3_length: 12; cdr3_aa: CATSDFLGELFF
v_call: TRBV10-3; j_call: TRBJ2-5; cdr3_length: 15; cdr3_aa: CAISLAGGEQETQYF
v_call: TRBV29-1; j_call: TRBJ1-2; cdr3_length: 12; cdr3_aa: CSVEGQGISYTF
v_call: TRBV6-5; j_call: TRBJ2-7; cdr3_length: 15; cdr3_aa: CASSYSSQGSYEQYF
v_call: TRBV13; j_call: TRBJ2-5; cdr3_length: 14; cdr3_aa: CASSFPGQQETQYF
v_call: TRBV25-1; j_call: TRBJ2-3; cdr3_length: 17; cdr3_aa: CASSELTVGKGTDTQYF
v_call: TRBV4-1; j_call: TRBJ2-7; cdr3_length: 13; cdr3_aa: CASSSRSPDEQYF
v_call: TRBV5-1; j_call: TRBJ2-3; cdr3_length: 14; cdr3_aa: CATRLAGGADTQYF
v_call: TRBV29-1; j_call: TRBJ2-7; cdr3_length: 15; cdr3_aa: CSVKPGRPGVDEQYF
v_call: TRBV29-1; j_call: TRBJ1-2; cdr3_length: 13; cdr3_aa: CSVDLGRSYGYTF
v_call: TRBV7-2; j_call: TRBJ2-3; cdr3_length: 14; cdr3_aa: CASSQSSGGDTQYF
v_call: TRBV20-1; j_call: TRBJ2-5; cdr3_length: 14; cdr3_aa: CSAASGTSQETQYF
v_call: TRBV10-1; j_call: TRBJ2-1; cdr3_length: 14; cdr3_aa: CASSESVRNNEQFF